The T cell receptor (beta chain) under discussion was sequenced for a study of liver allograft versus peripheral blood T cells. At the level of the study: Transplanted livers held T cell receptor repertoires, and these were compared with repertoires in recipients' peripheral blood.

This clonotype ranks as medium-sized. Its antigen is currently unknown. TCRdb re-derived calls from the reads in MiXCR, one entry per CDR3 protein. The sample includes about 12,000 distinct CDR3 sequences, approximately 30% of them seen just once. Study-wide results and caveats: Liver allograft T cell receptor repertoires were reported to differ from peripheral blood repertoires.

This clonotype originated in a human patient who had a liver transplant. Some T cells may possibly be graft donor cells.

Written as DNA, the CDR3 is TGTGCCAGCAGCTTAGGCAGGGAGGGACAGGGATTTAGAAATGAGCAGTTCTTC. Translated, it gives CASSLGREGQGFRNEQFF. This chain joins TRBV13 and TRBJ2-1, with 9 bases identical to TRBD1. V lost 0 bases and J lost 7; bases outside the gene matches: 13. From germline, CDR1 is PRHDT and CDR2 FYEKMQ (reference sequence). This CDR3 is 18 amino acids long.